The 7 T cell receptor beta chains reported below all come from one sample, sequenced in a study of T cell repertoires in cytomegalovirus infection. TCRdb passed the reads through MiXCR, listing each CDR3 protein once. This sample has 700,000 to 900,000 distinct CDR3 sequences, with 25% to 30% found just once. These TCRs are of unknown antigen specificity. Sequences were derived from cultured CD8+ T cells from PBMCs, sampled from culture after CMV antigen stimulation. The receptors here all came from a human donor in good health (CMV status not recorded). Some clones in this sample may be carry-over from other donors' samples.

In nucleotides, the CDR3 is TGTGCCAGCAGCTTAAATGGGGGGCGCGCCACTGAAGCTTTCTTT. Protein product: CASSLNGGRATEAFF. The genes are TRBV7-3 and TRBJ1-1; TRBD1 might be the D (6 bases). Germline values: CDR1 SGHTA, CDR2 FQGTGA. The CDR3 is made up of 15 amino acids. V lost 1 base and J 4 bases, leaving 13 bases between the germline ends.

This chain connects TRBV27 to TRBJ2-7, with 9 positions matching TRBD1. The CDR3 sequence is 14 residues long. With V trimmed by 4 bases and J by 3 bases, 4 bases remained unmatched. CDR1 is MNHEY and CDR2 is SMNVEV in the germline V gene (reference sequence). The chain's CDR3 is CASSSRDRVYEQYV. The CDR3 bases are TGTGCCAGCAGTTCCCGGGACAGGGTCTACGAGCAGTACGTC.

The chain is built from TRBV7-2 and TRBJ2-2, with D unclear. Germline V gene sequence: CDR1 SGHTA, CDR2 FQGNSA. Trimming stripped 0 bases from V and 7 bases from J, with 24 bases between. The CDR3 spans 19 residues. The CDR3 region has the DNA TGTGCCAGCAGCTTAGCCCCAGTATCGGGCCCCAGGATGGGCGGGGAGCTGTTTTTT. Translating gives CASSLAPVSGPRMGGELFF.

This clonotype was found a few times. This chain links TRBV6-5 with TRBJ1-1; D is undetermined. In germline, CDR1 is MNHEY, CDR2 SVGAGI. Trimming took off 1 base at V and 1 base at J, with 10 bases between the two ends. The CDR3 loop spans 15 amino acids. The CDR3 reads CASSYWPSPNTEAFF. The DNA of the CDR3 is TGTGCCAGCAGTTACTGGCCTTCCCCGAACACTGAAGCTTTCTTT.

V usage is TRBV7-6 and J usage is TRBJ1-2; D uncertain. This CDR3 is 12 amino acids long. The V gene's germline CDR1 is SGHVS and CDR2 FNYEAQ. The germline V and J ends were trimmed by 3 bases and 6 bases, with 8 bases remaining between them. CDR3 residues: CASSFGLDGYTF. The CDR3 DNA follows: TGTGCCAGCAGCTTCGGACTCGATGGCTACACCTTC. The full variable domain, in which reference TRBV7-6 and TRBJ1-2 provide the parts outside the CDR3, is GAGVSQSPRYKVTKRGQDVALRCDPISGHVSLYWYRQALGQGPEFLTYFNYEAQQDKSGLPNDRFSAERPEGSISTLTIQRTEQRDSAMYRCASSFGLDGYTFGSGTRLTVV.

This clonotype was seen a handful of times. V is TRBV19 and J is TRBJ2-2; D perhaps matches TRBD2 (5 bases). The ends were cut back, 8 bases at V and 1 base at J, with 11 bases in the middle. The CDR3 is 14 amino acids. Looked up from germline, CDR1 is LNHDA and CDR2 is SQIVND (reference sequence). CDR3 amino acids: CASGGQKNTGELFF. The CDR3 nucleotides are TGTGCCAGTGGCGGGCAGAAGAACACCGGGGAGCTGTTTTTT.

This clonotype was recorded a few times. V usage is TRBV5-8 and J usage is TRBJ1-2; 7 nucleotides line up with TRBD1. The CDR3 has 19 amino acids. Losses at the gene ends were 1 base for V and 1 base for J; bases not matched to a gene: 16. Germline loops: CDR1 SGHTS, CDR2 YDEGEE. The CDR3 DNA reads TGTGCCAGCAGCTTGTTACTACGAGAACGACAGGGAGGTAACTATGGCTACACCTTC. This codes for CASSLLLRERQGGNYGYTF.